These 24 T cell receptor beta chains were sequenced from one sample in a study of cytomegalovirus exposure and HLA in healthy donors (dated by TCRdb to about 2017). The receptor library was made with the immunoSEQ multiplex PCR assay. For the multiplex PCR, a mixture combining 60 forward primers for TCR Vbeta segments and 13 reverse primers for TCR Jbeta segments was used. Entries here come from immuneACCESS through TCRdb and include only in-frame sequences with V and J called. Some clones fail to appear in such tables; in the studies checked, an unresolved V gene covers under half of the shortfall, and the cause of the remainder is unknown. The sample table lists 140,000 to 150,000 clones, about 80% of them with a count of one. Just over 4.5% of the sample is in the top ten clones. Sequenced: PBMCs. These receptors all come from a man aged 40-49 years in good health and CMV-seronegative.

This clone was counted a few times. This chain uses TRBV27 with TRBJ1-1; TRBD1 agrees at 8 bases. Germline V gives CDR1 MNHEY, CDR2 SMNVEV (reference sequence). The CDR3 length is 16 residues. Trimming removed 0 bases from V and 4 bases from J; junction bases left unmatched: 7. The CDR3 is CASSLSLWTGSTEAFF. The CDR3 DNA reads TGTGCCAGCAGTTTATCTTTATGGACAGGGAGCACTGAAGCTTTCTTT.

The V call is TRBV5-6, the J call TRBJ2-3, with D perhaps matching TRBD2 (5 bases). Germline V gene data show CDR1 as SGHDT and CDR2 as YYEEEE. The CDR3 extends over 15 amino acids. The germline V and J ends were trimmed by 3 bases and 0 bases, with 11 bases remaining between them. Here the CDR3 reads CASSWSGISTDTQYF. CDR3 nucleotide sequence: TGTGCCAGCAGCTGGTCGGGGATTAGCACAGATACGCAGTATTTT.

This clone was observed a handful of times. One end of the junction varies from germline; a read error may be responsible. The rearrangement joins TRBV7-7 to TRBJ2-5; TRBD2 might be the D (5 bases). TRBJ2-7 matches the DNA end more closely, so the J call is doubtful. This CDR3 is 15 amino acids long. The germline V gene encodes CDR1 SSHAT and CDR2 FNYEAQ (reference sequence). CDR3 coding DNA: TGTGCTAGCAGCTTAGAGGACGGAGGATCCTACGAGCAGTACTTC. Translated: CASSLEDGGSYEQYF.

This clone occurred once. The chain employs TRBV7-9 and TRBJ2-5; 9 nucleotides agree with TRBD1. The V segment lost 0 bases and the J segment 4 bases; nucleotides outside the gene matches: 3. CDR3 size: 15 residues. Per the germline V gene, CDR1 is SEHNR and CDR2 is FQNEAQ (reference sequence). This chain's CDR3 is CASSLASTGGETQYF. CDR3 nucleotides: TGTGCCAGCAGCTTAGCTTCGACAGGGGGAGAGACCCAGTACTTC.

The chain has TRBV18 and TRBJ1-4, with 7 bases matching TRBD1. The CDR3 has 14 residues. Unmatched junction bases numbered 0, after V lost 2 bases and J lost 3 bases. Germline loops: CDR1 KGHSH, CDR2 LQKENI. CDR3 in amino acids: CASSPGTANEKLFF. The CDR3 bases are TGTGCCAGCTCACCAGGGACAGCTAATGAAAAACTGTTTTTT.

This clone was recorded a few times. The CDR3 coding sequence is TGCGCCAGCAGTGAGTCGACTCAGGGGTTGATCACTGAAGCTTTCTTT. Its protein is CASSESTQGLITEAFF. The chain joins TRBV10-2 to TRBJ1-1; a possible D gene is TRBD1 (6 bases). Trimming shortened V by 0 bases and J by 4 bases, and 15 bases separated the two germline ends. There are 16 residues in the CDR3. Germline-derived CDR1 and CDR2 are WSHSY and SAAADI.

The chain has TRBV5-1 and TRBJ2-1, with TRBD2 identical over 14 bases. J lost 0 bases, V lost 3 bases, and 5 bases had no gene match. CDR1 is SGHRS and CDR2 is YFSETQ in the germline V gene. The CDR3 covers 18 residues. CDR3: CASSSGTSGGSSYNEQFF. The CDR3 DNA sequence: TGCGCCAGCAGCTCCGGGACTAGCGGGGGCAGCTCCTACAATGAGCAGTTCTTC.

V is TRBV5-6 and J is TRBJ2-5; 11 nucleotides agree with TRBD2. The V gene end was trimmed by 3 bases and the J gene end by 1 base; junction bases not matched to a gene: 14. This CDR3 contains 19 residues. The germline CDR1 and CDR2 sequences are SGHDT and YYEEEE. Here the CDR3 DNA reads TGTGCCAGCAGCTCCCCCCTAGCGGGGGGCCTCTGGGGCCAAGAGACCCAGTACTTC. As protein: CASSSPLAGGLWGQETQYF.

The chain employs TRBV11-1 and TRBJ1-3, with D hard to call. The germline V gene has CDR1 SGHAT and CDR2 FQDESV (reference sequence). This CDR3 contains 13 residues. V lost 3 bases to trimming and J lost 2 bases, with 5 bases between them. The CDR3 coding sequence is TGTGCCAGCAGCTTGACAACTGGAAACACCATATATTTT. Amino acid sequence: CASSLTTGNTIYF.

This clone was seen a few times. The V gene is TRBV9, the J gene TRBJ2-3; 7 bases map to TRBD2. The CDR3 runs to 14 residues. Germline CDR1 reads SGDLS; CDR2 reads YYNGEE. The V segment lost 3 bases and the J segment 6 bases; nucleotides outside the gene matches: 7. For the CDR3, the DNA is TGTGCCAGCAGCGGGGCTAGCGGTTGGGATACGCAGTATTTT. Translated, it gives CASSGASGWDTQYF.

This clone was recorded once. The CDR3 nucleotides read TGCGCCAGCAGCCGACTAGCGGGGGGGCTTACAACTTATACAGATACGCAGTATTTT. Translating it yields CASSRLAGGLTTYTDTQYF. This chain uses TRBV10-1 with TRBJ2-3, with 14 bases identical to TRBD2. The germline CDR1 and CDR2 sequences are WNHNN and SYGVQD (reference sequence). The junction had 14 bases not matched to a gene; V was cut back by 6 bases and J by 3 bases. This CDR3 region has 19 residues.

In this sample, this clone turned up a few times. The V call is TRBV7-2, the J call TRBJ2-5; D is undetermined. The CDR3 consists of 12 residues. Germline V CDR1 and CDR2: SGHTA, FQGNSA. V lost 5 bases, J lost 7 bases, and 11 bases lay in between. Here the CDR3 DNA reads TGTGCCAGCAGCCATACAGACGGGACCCAGTACTTC. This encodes CASSHTDGTQYF.

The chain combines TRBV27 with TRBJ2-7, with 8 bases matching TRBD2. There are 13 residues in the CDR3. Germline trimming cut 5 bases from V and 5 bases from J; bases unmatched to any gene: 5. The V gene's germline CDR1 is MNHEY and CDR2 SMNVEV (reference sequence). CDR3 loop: CASSPAGEHEQYF. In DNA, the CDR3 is TGTGCCAGCAGTCCAGCGGGGGAACACGAGCAGTACTTC.

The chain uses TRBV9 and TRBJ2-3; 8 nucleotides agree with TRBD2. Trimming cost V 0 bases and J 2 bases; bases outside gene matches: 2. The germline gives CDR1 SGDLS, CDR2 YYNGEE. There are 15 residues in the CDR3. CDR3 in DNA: TGTGCCAGCAGCGTAGGCGGGGGGCCCACAGATACGCAGTATTTT. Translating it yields CASSVGGGPTDTQYF. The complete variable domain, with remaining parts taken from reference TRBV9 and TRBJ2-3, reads DSGVTQTPKHLITATGQRVTLRCSPRSGDLSVYWYQQSLDQGLQFLIQYYNGEERAKGNILERFSAQQFPDLHSELNLSSLELGDSALYFCASSVGGGPTDTQYFGPGTRLTVL.

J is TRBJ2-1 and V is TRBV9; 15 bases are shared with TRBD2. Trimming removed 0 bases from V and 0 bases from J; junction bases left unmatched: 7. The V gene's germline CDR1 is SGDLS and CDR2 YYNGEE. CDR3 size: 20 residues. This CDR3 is CASSVAKGLAGGGSYNEQFF. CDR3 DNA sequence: TGTGCCAGCAGCGTAGCTAAGGGACTAGCGGGGGGAGGCTCCTACAATGAGCAGTTCTTC.

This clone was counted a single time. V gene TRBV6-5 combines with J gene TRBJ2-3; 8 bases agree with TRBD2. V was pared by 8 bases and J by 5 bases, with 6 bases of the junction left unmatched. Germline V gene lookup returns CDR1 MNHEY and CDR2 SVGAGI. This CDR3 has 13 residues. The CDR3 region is CASFGGVGDTQYF. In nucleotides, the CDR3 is TGTGCCAGCTTCGGGGGGGTTGGAGATACGCAGTATTTT.

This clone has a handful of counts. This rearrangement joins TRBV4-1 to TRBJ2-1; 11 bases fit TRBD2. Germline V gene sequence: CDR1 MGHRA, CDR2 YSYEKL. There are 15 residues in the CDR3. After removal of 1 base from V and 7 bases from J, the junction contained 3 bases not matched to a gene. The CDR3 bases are TGCGCCAGCAGCCAAGTGGCTAGCGGGGGGAATGAGCAGTTCTTC. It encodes CASSQVASGGNEQFF.

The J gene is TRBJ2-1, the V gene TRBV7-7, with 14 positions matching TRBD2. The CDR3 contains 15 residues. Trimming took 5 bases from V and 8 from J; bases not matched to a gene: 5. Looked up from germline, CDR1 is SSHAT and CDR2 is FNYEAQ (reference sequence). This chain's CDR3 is CASSKGTSGSDEQFF. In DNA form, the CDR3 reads TGTGCCAGCAGCAAAGGGACTAGCGGGAGCGATGAGCAGTTCTTC.

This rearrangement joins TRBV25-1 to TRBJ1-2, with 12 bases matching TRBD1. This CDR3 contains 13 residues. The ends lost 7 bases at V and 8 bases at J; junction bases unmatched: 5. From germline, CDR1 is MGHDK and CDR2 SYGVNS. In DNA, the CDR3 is TGTGCCAGCAAGGGACAGGGGGCAGGGGGCTACACCTTC. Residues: CASKGQGAGGYTF.

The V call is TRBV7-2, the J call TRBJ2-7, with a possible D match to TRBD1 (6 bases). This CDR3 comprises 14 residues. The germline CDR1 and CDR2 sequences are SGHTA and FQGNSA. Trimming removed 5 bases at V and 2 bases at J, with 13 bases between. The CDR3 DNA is TGTGCCAGCAGCCGTGGGCAGGGGACCTACGAGCAGTACTTC. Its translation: CASSRGQGTYEQYF.

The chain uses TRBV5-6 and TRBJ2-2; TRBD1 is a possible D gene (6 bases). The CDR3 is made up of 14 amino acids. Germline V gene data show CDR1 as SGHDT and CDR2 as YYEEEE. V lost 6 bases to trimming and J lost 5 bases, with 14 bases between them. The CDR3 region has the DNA TGTGCCAGCACCCAGTTGGGGGCGACCGGGGAGCTGTTTTTT. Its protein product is CASTQLGATGELFF.

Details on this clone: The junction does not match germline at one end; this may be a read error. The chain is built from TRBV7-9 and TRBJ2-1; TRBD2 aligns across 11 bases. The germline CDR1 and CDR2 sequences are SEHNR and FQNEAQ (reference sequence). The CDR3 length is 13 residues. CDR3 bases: TGTTCCAGCACTAGCGGGGGTTACAATGAGCAGTTCTTC. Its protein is CSSTSGGYNEQFF.

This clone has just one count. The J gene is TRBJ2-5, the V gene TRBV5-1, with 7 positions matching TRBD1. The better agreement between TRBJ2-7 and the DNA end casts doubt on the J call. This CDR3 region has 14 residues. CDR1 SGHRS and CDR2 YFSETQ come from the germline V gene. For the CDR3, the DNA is TGCGCCAGCAGCGCCTCGGGACAGTCCTACGAGCAGTACTTC. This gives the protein CASSASGQSYEQYF.

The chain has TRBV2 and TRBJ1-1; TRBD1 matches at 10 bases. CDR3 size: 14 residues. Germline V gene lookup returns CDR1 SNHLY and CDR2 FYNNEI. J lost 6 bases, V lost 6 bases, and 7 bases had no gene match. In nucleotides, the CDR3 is TGTGCCAGCAGCCCGACAGGGGGCCGGGCTGAAGCTTTCTTT. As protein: CASSPTGGRAEAFF.